Each of the 16 T cell receptor beta chains below was sequenced from the same sample in a study of a mutant IDH1 vaccine in newly diagnosed glioma. These receptors have no known antigen. Method: immunoSEQ multiplex PCR; TCRdb's copy keeps in-frame clones and lacks some. The data hold 35,000 to 50,000 clones, with 70% to 85% observed a single time. Time point: week 23, last vaccination. What each vaccine dose contained was 300 ug of mutant IDH1 20-mer peptide, accompanied by topical imiquimod. Specimen: PBMCs, collected from a glioma patient whose treatment included an IDH1 peptide vaccine. The source is a woman in her late teens or twenties with glioma. Some clones in this sample may be carry-over from other donors' samples.

The table lists this clone with a few counts. The V and J genes are TRBV4-1 and TRBJ1-5; D gene uncertain. The germline V and J ends were trimmed by 4 bases and 2 bases, with 12 bases remaining between them. Germline CDR1 is MGHRA and CDR2 is YSYEKL. This CDR3 has 15 residues. CDR3 nucleotide sequence: TGCGCCAGCAGCCTGGCCGTGCTGGGCAATCAGCCCCAGCATTTT. Translated, it gives CASSLAVLGNQPQHF.

This chain links TRBV2 with TRBJ2-6; 12 nucleotides line up with TRBD1. Germline V gene sequence: CDR1 SNHLY, CDR2 FYNNEI. The CDR3 has 18 residues. The V and J ends lost 6 bases and 1 base, in that order; junction bases with no gene match: 7. In DNA, the CDR3 is TGTGCCAGCAGGGCCCCGGGACAGGGGGCGTCTGGGGCCAACGTCCTGACTTTC. Its protein product is CASRAPGQGASGANVLTF.

The chain uses TRBV5-6 and TRBJ1-5, with D possibly TRBD1 on 6 matching bases. The CDR3 is made up of 15 amino acids. Germline CDR1 SGHDT, CDR2 YYEEEE. V lost 1 base and J lost 4, with 12 bases in between. For the CDR3, the DNA is TGTGCCAGCAGCTTGAAGACAGGCTTAAATCAGCCCCAGCATTTT. Its translation is CASSLKTGLNQPQHF.

V gene TRBV7-8 combines with J gene TRBJ2-5; D call uncertain. The germline gives CDR1 SGHVS, CDR2 FQNEAQ. V dropped 3 bases and J dropped 5 bases, with 13 bases sitting between them. The CDR3 consists of 14 residues. The CDR3 region has the DNA TGTGCCAGCAGCTTTCGACGCCGACCGGAGACCCAGTACTTC. This sequence encodes CASSFRRRPETQYF.

This chain uses TRBV7-3 with TRBJ1-1, with D possibly being TRBD1 (5 bases). Trimming took off 5 bases at V and 14 bases at J, with 21 bases between the two ends. This CDR3 contains 13 residues. Germline loops: CDR1 SGHTA, CDR2 FQGTGA. The CDR3 DNA follows: TGTGCCAGCAGCCTCTCGGGACCGCGGGGATTATTCTTT. Translating gives CASSLSGPRGLFF.

The genes are TRBV6-1 and TRBJ1-5; TRBD1 matches at 8 bases. This CDR3 has 15 amino acids. From germline, CDR1 is MNHNS and CDR2 SASEGT. Trimming at V came to 2 bases and at J to 3 bases, leaving 3 bases not matched to a gene. The CDR3 reads CASSERTGLNQPQHF. DNA of the CDR3: TGTGCCAGCAGTGAACGGACAGGGCTCAATCAGCCCCAGCATTTT.

The chain carries TRBV27 and TRBJ1-6; 10 nucleotides align to TRBD1. This CDR3 spans 14 amino acids. Germline lookup yields CDR1 MNHEY and CDR2 SMNVEV (reference sequence). Trimming cost V 7 bases and J 7 bases; bases outside gene matches: 4. In DNA, the CDR3 is TGTGCCAGCACCGTGACAGGGGGCAATTCACCCCTCCACTTT. Translated, it gives CASTVTGGNSPLHF.

The chain has TRBV7-2 and TRBJ2-7; tentative D call: TRBD2 (5 bases). Germline V CDR1 and CDR2: SGHTA, FQGNSA. This CDR3 is built from 13 residues. Deletions cut 6 bases from V and 7 bases from J, with 16 bases between. The CDR3 DNA is TGTGCCAGCAGAGAATTACTAGTCGGTGAGCAGTACTTC. This sequence encodes CASRELLVGEQYF.

V usage is TRBV5-1 and J usage is TRBJ2-5, with TRBD2 matching 10 bases. The germline V gene encodes CDR1 SGHRS and CDR2 YFSETQ. The CDR3 sequence is 17 residues long. With 0 bases clipped from V and 3 bases from J, the junction kept 8 bases outside the gene matches. In nucleotides, the CDR3 is TGCGCCAGCAGCTTGGTTCCCAGCGGGAGGGTAAAAGAGACCCAGTACTTC. Its protein is CASSLVPSGRVKETQYF.

The rearrangement uses TRBV7-2 and TRBJ2-1; D unclear. V lost 1 base and J lost 4, with 17 bases in between. This CDR3 contains 17 residues. Per the germline V gene, CDR1 is SGHTA and CDR2 is FQGNSA. CDR3 region: CASSLEGRSIGYNEQFF. The CDR3 coding sequence is TGTGCCAGCAGCTTAGAAGGGCGCTCCATAGGATACAATGAGCAGTTCTTC.

This sequence joins TRBV27 and TRBJ2-7; maybe TRBD1 (6 bases). V shed 8 bases and J shed 3 bases, with 11 bases lying between them. Germline V lookup: CDR1 MNHEY, CDR2 SMNVEV (reference sequence). This CDR3 region has 12 residues. The CDR3 loop reads CASGRGGYEQYF. CDR3 coding DNA: TGTGCCAGCGGACGAGGGGGCTACGAGCAGTACTTC.

CDR3 nucleotide sequence: TGTGCCAGCAGCGTATTAGGGGGTCCCTACAATGAGCAGTTCTTC. It yields the protein CASSVLGGPYNEQFF. The chain employs TRBV9 and TRBJ2-1, with D possibly being TRBD1 (6 bases). Per germline, CDR1 SGDLS and CDR2 YYNGEE. This CDR3 comprises 15 residues. The germline V and J ends were trimmed by 1 base and 2 bases, with 10 bases remaining between them.

This sequence joins TRBV6-5 and TRBJ2-1; the match to TRBD1 covers 7 bases. This CDR3 is 15 amino acids long. V dropped 2 bases and J dropped 6; count of bases not matched to a gene: 7. CDR1 is MNHEY, CDR2 SVGAGI, per germline. The CDR3 DNA is TGTGCCAGCAGTTACGGCACAGGGGTAACCAATGAGCAGTTCTTC. This sequence encodes CASSYGTGVTNEQFF.

The chain is built from TRBV15 and TRBJ1-5, with TRBD1 matching over 10 bases. There are 17 residues in the CDR3. The trim removed 3 bases at V and 5 bases at J, leaving 10 bases unmatched. CDR1 LNHNV and CDR2 YYDKDF come from the germline V gene (reference sequence). This CDR3 is CATSRTQTGGADQPQHF. The CDR3 DNA follows: TGTGCCACCAGCAGGACCCAGACAGGGGGCGCGGATCAGCCCCAGCATTTT.

As DNA, the CDR3 is TGTGCCAGCAGCCCCAGGCTGGTAGGGGTCAACTATGGCTACACCTTC. Protein product: CASSPRLVGVNYGYTF. The chain is built from TRBV7-9 and TRBJ1-2, with D perhaps TRBD1 (5 bases). V was pared by 5 bases and J by 2 bases, with 18 bases between. Germline CDR1 SEHNR, CDR2 FQNEAQ (reference sequence). This CDR3 is built from 16 residues.

This clone is a singleton in its sample. The CDR3 here is CASTPKSGARGDTQYF. The DNA of the CDR3 is TGTGCCAGCACCCCTAAATCGGGGGCGCGTGGAGATACGCAGTATTTT. The chain couples TRBV6-6 to TRBJ2-3; D may match TRBD1 or TRBD2 (6 bases each). Trimming took off 7 bases at V and 5 bases at J, with 22 bases between the two ends. The CDR3 spans 16 residues. In germline, CDR1 is MNHNY, CDR2 SVGAGI (reference sequence).